This entry lists 30 T cell receptor beta chains sequenced from one sample in a study of memory CD4+ T cells and cytomegalovirus serostatus. Single viable CD3+CD4+CD8-CD45RO+ cells were sorted as the memory CD4+ T cells. Profiled with immunoSEQ multiplex PCR; TCRdb holds only in-frame clones, not every one. The data show approximately 65,000 clones, with 60% to 80% seen just once and 0.75% to 0.9% held by the top ten. The sequenced material came from memory CD4+ T cells from blood. All receptors derive from an adult in good health and CMV-seronegative.

This clone was seen just once. The chain is built from TRBV18 and TRBJ1-3, with D perhaps matching TRBD1 (6 bases). Trimming took 3 bases from V and 0 from J, leaving 9 bases between them. The germline V gene encodes CDR1 KGHSH and CDR2 LQKENI. The CDR3 extends over 15 amino acids. DNA of the CDR3: TGTGCCAGCTCACCTGACAGGAACTCTGGAAACACCATATATTTT. It yields the protein CASSPDRNSGNTIYF.

V and J are TRBV11-3 and TRBJ1-1, with TRBD1 matching 9 bases. The CDR3 sequence is 15 residues long. J gave up 3 bases and V 4 bases, and 6 bases lay outside the gene matches. In germline, CDR1 is SGHNT, CDR2 YENEEA. CDR3 coding DNA: TGTGCCAGCAGCTCCGGGACAGGGTGGGACACTGAAGCTTTCTTT. It is translated as CASSSGTGWDTEAFF.

The chain carries TRBV30 and TRBJ2-1; 7 bases fit TRBD1. The germline gives CDR1 GTSNPN, CDR2 SVGIG (reference sequence). The J segment lost 0 bases and the V segment lost 5 bases, leaving 7 bases of the junction unmatched. The CDR3 contains 15 residues. This CDR3 reads CAWAGTVHSYNEQFF. The CDR3 DNA is TGTGCCTGGGCTGGGACAGTTCACTCCTACAATGAGCAGTTCTTC.

CDR3: CAWSVGGEQFF. DNA of the CDR3: TGTGCCTGGAGTGTAGGGGGTGAGCAGTTCTTC. The chain combines TRBV30 with TRBJ2-1; tentative D call: TRBD1 (6 bases). The V and J ends lost 0 bases and 9 bases respectively, with 6 bases between them. The CDR3 spans 11 residues. Germline CDR1 reads GTSNPN; CDR2 reads SVGIG (reference sequence).

The chain employs TRBV13 and TRBJ2-4, with D perhaps matching TRBD1 (6 bases). Per the germline V gene, CDR1 is PRHDT and CDR2 is FYEKMQ (reference sequence). V dropped 0 bases and J dropped 0 bases, with 18 bases sitting between them. The CDR3 covers 19 residues. CDR3 nucleotides: TGTGCCAGCAGCTTAGGGACAGGCGCTACCCAACTAGCCAAAAACATTCAGTACTTC. Its protein product is CASSLGTGATQLAKNIQYF.

On this clone itself: Other DNA sequences in the sample encode the same CDR3. The chain is built from TRBV4-2 and TRBJ2-7; no definite D call. Germline assignment: CDR1 LGHNA and CDR2 YNFKEQ. This CDR3 is built from 14 residues. Trimming removed 0 bases at V and 2 bases at J, with 8 bases between. The CDR3 DNA reads as TGTGCCAGCAGCCAAGATACGGGTACCTACGAGCAGTACTTC. Translating it yields CASSQDTGTYEQYF.

V and J are TRBV6-5 and TRBJ2-7; the match to TRBD1 covers 12 bases. V dropped 4 bases and J dropped 0; count of bases not matched to a gene: 1. CDR1 is MNHEY and CDR2 is SVGAGI in the germline V gene. The CDR3 has 15 amino acids. Written as DNA, the CDR3 is TGTGCCAGCAGTTGGGGACAGGGGGCCTCCTACGAGCAGTACTTC. Translating it yields CASSWGQGASYEQYF.

The V and J genes are TRBV19 and TRBJ2-1; TRBD1 matches 10 bases. The CDR3 extends over 15 amino acids. CDR1 is LNHDA, CDR2 SQIVND, per germline (reference sequence). Trimming at V came to 1 base and at J to 13 bases, leaving 10 bases not matched to a gene. The CDR3 loop is CASSIVLSDRGFQFF. DNA for the CDR3: TGTGCCAGTAGTATAGTCTTGTCGGACAGGGGGTTTCAGTTCTTC.

J is TRBJ2-7 and V is TRBV18, with D perhaps matching TRBD2 (6 bases). Germline CDR1 and CDR2: KGHSH and LQKENI. Trimming left V 3 bases short and J 1 base short, with 19 bases between. CDR3 size: 17 residues. CDR3 sequence (DNA): TGTGCCAGCTCACCTGTAGCGGAACTACACCAGTCCTACGAGCAGTACTTC. Encoded protein: CASSPVAELHQSYEQYF.

The rearrangement uses TRBV7-9 and TRBJ1-2, with D unresolved. The CDR3 sequence is 15 residues long. Trimming stripped 6 bases from V and 2 bases from J, with 16 bases between. Looked up from germline, CDR1 is SEHNR and CDR2 is FQNEAQ (reference sequence). The DNA for the CDR3 is TGTGCCAGCAGTTACCCAATGACTGTAAACTATGGCTACACCTTC. Translating it yields CASSYPMTVNYGYTF. The full variable domain, completed using reference TRBV7-9 and TRBJ1-2, is DTGVSQNPRHKITKRGQNVTFRCDPISEHNRLYWYRQTLGQGPEFLTYFQNEAQLEKSRLLSDRFSAERPKGSFSTLEIQRTEQGDSAMYLCASSYPMTVNYGYTFGSGTRLTVV.

This clone has a single count. At the DNA level, this CDR3 is encoded by other sequences in the same sample as well. The gene calls are TRBV7-9 and TRBJ2-1; D gene unclear. Germline CDR1 SEHNR, CDR2 FQNEAQ (reference sequence). The ends were cut back, 5 bases at V and 4 bases at J, with 9 bases in the middle. This CDR3 spans 13 amino acids. Here the CDR3 reads CASSPGFYNEQFF. CDR3 sequence (DNA): TGTGCCAGCAGCCCGGGTTTTTACAATGAGCAGTTCTTC.

V and J are TRBV6-9 and TRBJ2-7; the match to TRBD1 covers 10 bases. The CDR3 totals 15 residues. The V and J ends lost 6 bases and 1 base, in that order; junction bases with no gene match: 6. The V gene's germline CDR1 is MNHGY and CDR2 SVAAGI. CDR3 DNA sequence: TGTGCCAGCAGACGATCGGGACAGGGGTCCTACGAGCAGTACTTC. This translates into CASRRSGQGSYEQYF.

This rearrangement joins TRBV7-6 to TRBJ2-3; TRBD2 aligns across 10 bases. This CDR3 is built from 16 residues. With V trimmed by 1 base and J by 2 bases, 3 bases remained unmatched. Germline values: CDR1 SGHVS, CDR2 FNYEAQ. The CDR3 DNA follows: TGTGCCAGCAGCTTAGGCACTAGCGGGGCCACAGATACGCAGTATTTT. Its protein product is CASSLGTSGATDTQYF.

The chain links TRBV30 to TRBJ1-1, with D uncertain. Per the germline V gene, CDR1 is GTSNPN and CDR2 is SVGIG (reference sequence). V lost 4 bases, J lost 1 base, and 10 bases lay in between. The CDR3 has 13 amino acids. The CDR3 here is CAWKSGWNTEAFF. Written as DNA, the CDR3 is TGTGCCTGGAAGTCCGGATGGAACACTGAAGCTTTCTTT.

This clone was picked up one time. The chain joins TRBV4-3 to TRBJ2-1; 10 bases are shared with TRBD2. Germline CDR1 reads LGHNA; CDR2 reads YSLEER. The CDR3 extends over 17 amino acids. V shed 0 bases and J 4 bases; nucleotides not matched to a gene: 6. The CDR3: CASSQDARTSGYNEQFF. Written as DNA, the CDR3 is TGCGCCAGCAGCCAAGACGCCAGGACTAGCGGATACAATGAGCAGTTCTTC.

This clone came up a few times. The genes are TRBV6-1 and TRBJ2-1, with 14 bases identical to TRBD2. Germline V gives CDR1 MNHNS, CDR2 SASEGT. The CDR3 covers 13 residues. The ends lost 8 bases at V and 6 bases at J; junction bases unmatched: 0. The chain's CDR3 is CASGLAGGNEQFF. The CDR3 bases are TGTGCCAGCGGACTAGCGGGGGGCAATGAGCAGTTCTTC.

This clone turned up a few times. The chain has TRBV29-1 and TRBJ1-2; the D is unclear. CDR3 length: 14 residues. Germline-derived CDR1 and CDR2 are SQVTM and ANQGSEA. The V and J ends lost 3 bases and 4 bases respectively, with 15 bases between them. The CDR3 sequence: CSVDLQGSFYGYTF. CDR3 sequence (DNA): TGCAGCGTTGATCTACAAGGATCCTTCTATGGCTACACCTTC. Combining the CDR3 with reference TRBV29-1 and TRBJ1-2 gives the whole variable domain SAVISQKPSRDICQRGTSLTIQCQVDSQVTMMFWYRQQPGQSLTLIATANQGSEATYESGFVIDKFPISRPNLTFSTLTVSNMSPEDSSIYLCSVDLQGSFYGYTFGSGTRLTVV.

The J gene is TRBJ1-1, the V gene TRBV6-5; D may be TRBD1 (6 bases). Germline CDR1 and CDR2: MNHEY and SVGAGI. The V end lost 6 bases, the J end lost 5 bases, and 13 bases lay between the germline ends. The CDR3 contains 13 residues. DNA of the CDR3: TGTGCCAGCAGCCGAGGGGGGCGTACTGAAGCTTTCTTT. Residues: CASSRGGRTEAFF.

This clone was seen once. The chain is built from TRBV4-1 and TRBJ2-7, with TRBD2 as a possible D gene (6 bases). Germline V gene sequence: CDR1 MGHRA, CDR2 YSYEKL. The CDR3 runs 16 residues. Trimming shortened V by 3 bases and J by 1 base, and 16 bases separated the two germline ends. The CDR3 loop reads CASSHPIRGISYEQYF. The CDR3 DNA follows: TGCGCCAGCAGCCACCCTATTCGGGGGATATCCTACGAGCAGTACTTC.

The chain's CDR3 is CASSPTTGNTIYF. The DNA of the CDR3 is TGCGCCAGCAGCCCAACAACTGGAAACACCATATATTTT. The rearrangement joins TRBV5-1 to TRBJ1-3; D unresolved. V was pared by 4 bases and J by 2 bases, with 7 bases between. The CDR3 is 13 residues long. Germline V lookup: CDR1 SGHRS, CDR2 YFSETQ.

The chain joins TRBV28 to TRBJ2-5, with 10 bases fitting TRBD2. The CDR3 is 17 residues long. With V trimmed by 1 base and J by 5 bases, 10 bases remained unmatched. The germline V gene encodes CDR1 MDHEN and CDR2 SYDVKM. The CDR3 DNA reads TGTGCCAGCAGTTTATCACTCCGAGCGGGAGGGGGTGAGACCCAGTACTTC. Translating it yields CASSLSLRAGGGETQYF.

A few counts support this clone. The chain couples TRBV18 to TRBJ2-5; D might be TRBD1 (5 bases). This CDR3 is built from 13 residues. Germline CDR1 KGHSH, CDR2 LQKENI. The ends were cut back, 6 bases at V and 3 bases at J, with 11 bases in the middle. The CDR3: CASSAGWEETQYF. CDR3 DNA sequence: TGTGCCAGCTCTGCAGGGTGGGAAGAGACCCAGTACTTC.

This rearrangement joins TRBV4-2 to TRBJ1-3, with 7 bases fitting TRBD1. Germline CDR1 and CDR2: LGHNA and YNFKEQ. This CDR3 has 15 residues. V dropped 6 bases and J dropped 3; count of bases not matched to a gene: 8. The CDR3 bases are TGTGCCAGCAGATACGTAAGGGACAGTGGAAACACCATATATTTT. As protein: CASRYVRDSGNTIYF.

This clone was seen a handful of times. This chain uses TRBV7-6 with TRBJ2-5; D remains ambiguous. Trimming removed 1 base from V and 2 bases from J, with 11 bases in between. Germline values: CDR1 SGHVS, CDR2 FNYEAQ. The CDR3 totals 15 residues. CDR3 nucleotides: TGTGCCAGCAGCTTAGTCGGCACGAAGCAAGAGACCCAGTACTTC. Amino acid sequence: CASSLVGTKQETQYF.

V gene TRBV19 combines with J gene TRBJ2-6; D unclear. The germline V and J ends were trimmed by 7 bases and 2 bases, with 9 bases remaining between them. The CDR3 sequence is 14 residues long. CDR1 and CDR2 (germline): LNHDA, SQIVND (reference sequence). CDR3 sequence reads: CASTPGPGANVLTF. The DNA of the CDR3 is TGTGCCAGTACTCCCGGCCCTGGGGCCAACGTCCTGACTTTC.

This chain uses TRBV6-5 with TRBJ1-1, with a tentative D call TRBD1 (5 bases). The CDR3 sequence is 15 residues long. Germline V gives CDR1 MNHEY, CDR2 SVGAGI. Trimming shortened V by 0 bases and J by 8 bases, and 16 bases separated the two germline ends. The CDR3 DNA follows: TGTGCCAGCAGTTACTCGGTTCAGGGACGAAGCGAAGCTTTCTTT. Its translation is CASSYSVQGRSEAFF.

V and J are TRBV14 and TRBJ1-1; a weak D match, TRBD1 (5 bases). V was clipped by 4 bases and J by 1 base, with 10 bases between them. This CDR3 spans 14 amino acids. Germline V lookup: CDR1 SGHDN, CDR2 FVKESK. CDR3 region: CASSRGLRNTEAFF. In DNA form, the CDR3 reads TGTGCCAGCAGCCGGGGACTTAGGAACACTGAAGCTTTCTTT.

The sample holds a few counts of this clone. The genes are TRBV10-3 and TRBJ1-1; a possible D gene is TRBD1 (6 bases). The CDR3 contains 13 residues. The V gene lost 4 bases and the J gene lost 7 bases, with 13 bases spanning the gap. CDR1 and CDR2 from the germline V gene are ENHRY and SYGVKD. The DNA of the CDR3 is TGTGCCATCAGTGCACAGGGTAGGATTGAAGCTTTCTTT. It translates to CAISAQGRIEAFF.

The chain couples TRBV19 to TRBJ2-7; 7 bases fit TRBD1. This CDR3 has 12 amino acids. Germline CDR1 reads LNHDA; CDR2 reads SQIVND (reference sequence). Trimming cost V 9 bases and J 6 bases; bases outside gene matches: 8. The CDR3 spells CASRDRVTEQYF. The CDR3 nucleotides are TGTGCCAGCCGGGACAGAGTTACCGAGCAGTACTTC.

The chain is built from TRBV7-2 and TRBJ2-7; 7 bases are shared with TRBD1. CDR1 and CDR2 (germline): SGHTA, FQGNSA. V lost 1 base, J lost 2 bases, and 5 bases stayed unmatched. This CDR3 spans 15 amino acids. This CDR3 is CASSLDFGTAYEQYF. DNA for the CDR3: TGTGCCAGCAGCTTAGACTTTGGGACAGCCTACGAGCAGTACTTC.